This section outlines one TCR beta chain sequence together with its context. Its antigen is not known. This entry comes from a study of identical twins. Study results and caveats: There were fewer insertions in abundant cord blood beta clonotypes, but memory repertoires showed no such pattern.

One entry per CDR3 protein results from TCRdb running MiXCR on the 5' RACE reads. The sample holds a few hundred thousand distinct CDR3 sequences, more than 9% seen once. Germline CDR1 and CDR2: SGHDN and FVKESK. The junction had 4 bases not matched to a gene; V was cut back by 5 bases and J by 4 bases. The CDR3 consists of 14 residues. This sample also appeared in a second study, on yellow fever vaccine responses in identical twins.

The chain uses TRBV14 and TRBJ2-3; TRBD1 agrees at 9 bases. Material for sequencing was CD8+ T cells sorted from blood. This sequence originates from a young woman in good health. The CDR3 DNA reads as TGTGCCAGCAGCTTCAGACAGGGGGCAGATACGCAGTATTTT. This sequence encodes CASSFRQGADTQYF. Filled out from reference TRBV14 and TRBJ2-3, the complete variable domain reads EAGVTQFPSHSVIEKGQTVTLRCDPISGHDNLYWYRRVMGKEIKFLLHFVKESKQDESGMPNNRFLAERTGGTYSTLKVQPAELEDSGVYFCASSFRQGADTQYFGPGTRLTVL.